What follows are 7 T cell receptor beta chains derived from one specimen sequenced in a study of blood T cell repertoires in COVID-19. The method was immunoSEQ multiplex PCR; TCRdb's version includes in-frame clones alone and lacks a portion of them. The table has 150,000 to 200,000 clones, around 89% seen once. Sequencing was performed on peripheral blood. The source of these receptors is a man in his fifties or sixties with acute or convalescent COVID-19.

This clone was found once. V is TRBV21-1 and J is TRBJ2-5; the table's TRBD2 call for D was not verified on the DNA. TRBV21-1 represents a pseudogene. The CDR3 runs 16 residues. In nucleotides, the CDR3 is TGTGCCAGCAGCTTTCGACTAGCGGGGGGGCCCATGACCCAGTACTTC. Translating it yields CASSFRLAGGPMTQYF.

The gene calls are TRBV7-9 and TRBJ2-7; TRBD2 might be the D (6 bases). The CDR3 covers 18 residues. With 2 bases removed from V and 4 bases from J, the gap between germline ends came to 24 bases. Germline lookup yields CDR1 SEHNR and CDR2 FQNEAQ (reference sequence). CDR3 region: CASSLIRVTGEKNYEQYF. The CDR3 DNA is TGTGCCAGCAGCTTAATACGGGTTACGGGAGAAAAAAATTACGAGCAGTACTTC.

Notes on this clone: It may be a read error: a sequence one base away is much more abundant. V usage is TRBV10-3 and J usage is TRBJ1-1; possible D gene TRBD1, 5 bases. Germline lookup yields CDR1 ENHRY and CDR2 SYGVKD. This CDR3 is built from 13 residues. CDR3 nucleotides: TGTGCCACCACCGTGGGGGGGTCCACTGAAACTTTCTTT. Its protein product is CATTVGGSTETFF.

Notes on this clone: Different DNA sequences within this sample yield the same CDR3. The rearrangement uses TRBV27 and TRBJ1-5; D call uncertain. V gave up 5 bases and J gave up 4 bases, with 6 bases separating them. CDR1 and CDR2 from the germline V gene are MNHEY and SMNVEV (reference sequence). This CDR3 is built from 12 residues. CDR3 DNA sequence: TGTGCCAGCAGTCCCCTTAATCAGCCCCAGCATTTT. Its translation is CASSPLNQPQHF.

CDR3 nucleotide sequence: TGTGCCAGCACCCTAACAGGGAGCAATCAGCCCCAGCATTTT. Translating it yields CASTLTGSNQPQHF. This chain links TRBV6-6 with TRBJ1-5, with D tentatively TRBD1 (6 bases). The length of the CDR3 is 14 residues. CDR1 and CDR2 from the germline V gene are MNHNY and SVGAGI (reference sequence). Deletions cut 7 bases from V and 1 base from J, with 11 bases between.

In its sample, this clone was seen once. This chain links TRBV19 with TRBJ1-2; TRBD1 aligns across 9 bases. Unmatched junction bases numbered 8, after V lost 4 bases and J lost 5 bases. Germline V gene data show CDR1 as LNHDA and CDR2 as SQIVND (reference sequence). This CDR3 contains 15 residues. Here the CDR3 reads CASSNRDREGYGYTF. The CDR3 DNA is TGTGCCAGTAGTAACCGGGACAGGGAGGGATATGGCTACACCTTC.

The J gene is TRBJ1-1, the V gene TRBV7-9, with D perhaps matching TRBD1 (5 bases). Germline-derived CDR1 and CDR2 are SEHNR and FQNEAQ (reference sequence). The CDR3 covers 14 residues. Trimming removed 8 bases at V and 9 bases at J, with 22 bases between. CDR3 nucleotides: TGTGCCAGCGACCGAAGCCAGGGAGGTGGAAAAGCTTTCTTT. It encodes CASDRSQGGGKAFF.